Listed below are T cell receptor beta chains from one sample, sequenced in a study of blood T cell repertoires in COVID-19. TCRdb's copy holds only in-frame clones and misses some; the assay was immunoSEQ multiplex PCR. The sample includes 150,000 to 170,000 clones, around 85% seen only once; the top ten take 0.63%. Material: peripheral blood. The receptors shown here come from a man aged 55 to 69 with COVID-19, enrolled during active disease. Both conserved end residues are part of each CDR3. A D gene is named only where the DNA matches it firmly. Part of the rows lack a size; the others show once, few, many or a class for expanded clones.

d_call clone_size j_call v_call cdr3_nt cdr3_aa
TRBD1 - TRBJ1-1 TRBV19 TGTGCCAGCCGACAGGGGGCATCGGTGGACACTGAAGCTTTCTTT CASRQGASVDTEAFF
- - TRBJ2-1 TRBV19 TGTGCCAGTAGACTGAGCGCTTCGGGGTCCTACAATGAGCAGTTCTTC CASRLSASGSYNEQFF
- - TRBJ2-3 TRBV20-1 TGCAGTGCTAGTATCCAGTCTTCTAGCACAGATACGCAGTATTTT CSASIQSSSTDTQYF
- - TRBJ1-5 TRBV6-5 TGTGCCAGCAGTCGACAGACCAATCAGCCCCAGCATTTT CASSRQTNQPQHF
TRBD2 - TRBJ2-3 TRBV7-9 TGTGCCAGCAGCTTGGGACTAGCGGGGGTACGCACAGATACGCAGTATTTT CASSLGLAGVRTDTQYF
TRBD1 - TRBJ1-1 TRBV2 TGTGCCAGCAGCCAGACGACAGGGGGCGGCACTGAAGCTTTCTTT CASSQTTGGGTEAFF
TRBD1 - TRBJ1-1 TRBV28 TGTGCCAGCAGTCCTTGGACAGGGCCTGAAGCTTTCTTT CASSPWTGPEAFF
- - TRBJ1-2 TRBV6-5 TGTGCCAGCAGTTTTGGCCAAAACTATGGCTACACCTTC CASSFGQNYGYTF
- - TRBJ2-2 TRBV9 TGTGCCAGCAGCGTAGCTACCGGAGTGGAGGGGTTGGGACCCTTAGGTCGCACCGGGGAGCTGTTTTTT CASSVATGVEGLGPLGRTGELFF
TRBD1 - TRBJ2-1 TRBV24-1 TGTGCCACCAGTGATGCACCAGGGGGCTCCTACAATGAGCAGTTCTTC CATSDAPGGSYNEQFF
- - TRBJ2-1 TRBV7-8 TGTGCCAGCAGAGGGGGTACAGTGTCCTACAATGAGCAGTTCTTC CASRGGTVSYNEQFF
- - TRBJ2-1 TRBV13 TGTGCCAGCAGCTCCCCCGAGGTTAGCGGGCAGTTCTTC CASSSPEVSGQFF
TRBD2 - TRBJ2-7 TRBV7-2 TGTGCCAGCAGCGATAGCGGGGGGGCCTCCTACGAGCAGTACTTC CASSDSGGASYEQYF
TRBD1 - TRBJ2-5 TRBV5-1 TGCGCCAGCAGCTTGCATGTAGGGGGCGCCGGGGAGACCCAGTACTTC CASSLHVGGAGETQYF
TRBD1 - TRBJ2-1 TRBV6-2/TRBV6-3 TGTGCCAGCAGTCGAACAGGGGCCCACAATGAGCAGTTCTTC CASSRTGAHNEQFF
TRBD1 - TRBJ2-7 TRBV7-2 TGTGCCAGCAGCTTAGCGGGACAGGGGCTGGGGGAGCAGTACTTC CASSLAGQGLGEQYF
- - TRBJ1-1 TRBV5-1 TGCGCCAGCAGCCCACAGGTTATGGGGGGTAGCACTGAAGCTTTCTTT CASSPQVMGGSTEAFF
TRBD2 once TRBJ2-7 TRBV7-9 TGTGCCAGCAGCTTAGAGGCCAGCGGGGGGGCTGCTCAGTACTTC CASSLEASGGAAQYF
- - TRBJ2-1 TRBV3-1/TRBV3-2 TGTGCCAGCAGCCAAGTGAAAGGGGTGCAGATCTTC CASSQVKGVQIF
- - TRBJ1-5 TRBV6-5 TGTGCCAGCAGTTATTCTGCGGGGAGTCAGCCCCAGCATTTT CASSYSAGSQPQHF
- - TRBJ1-3 TRBV28 TGTGCCAGCAGTGACCGTGGGGGGGCAAATGGAAACACCATATATTTT CASSDRGGANGNTIYF
TRBD2 - TRBJ2-5 TRBV7-8 TGTGCCAGCAGCTTCTCTAGCGGGGGGCCCCCCAAGACCCAGTACTTC CASSFSSGGPPKTQYF
TRBD1 - TRBJ1-2 TRBV6-2/TRBV6-3 TGTGCCAGCAGTTACGTCACAGGGGGCCTGACTTCCACCTTC CASSYVTGGLTSTF
TRBD1 - TRBJ2-4 TRBV28 TGTGCCACAGGGACAGGGTTAGCCAAAAACATTCAGTACTTC CATGTGLAKNIQYF
- - TRBJ1-1 TRBV27 TGTGCCAGCAGACCTGGGGGACACTCTTGGTACACTGAAGCTTTCTTT CASRPGGHSWYTEAFF
- - TRBJ2-7 TRBV7-2 TGTGCCAGCAGCCTACAGGGTACCTACGAGCAGTACTTC CASSLQGTYEQYF
- - TRBJ2-1 TRBV7-8 TGTGCCAGCACCCGGGGGGCTGAGCTATTCTTC CASTRGAELFF
- - TRBJ2-1 TRBV6-2/TRBV6-3 TGTGCCAGCAGTTACTCACGACTAGTCAATGAGCAGTTCTTC CASSYSRLVNEQFF
- - TRBJ2-7 TRBV5-6 TGTGCCAGCAATCGGCGGGACAGACCCTACGAGCAGTACTTC CASNRRDRPYEQYF
- - TRBJ2-2 TRBV11-2 TGTGCCAGCAGATGGGACTCCAACACCGGGGAGCTGTTTTTT CASRWDSNTGELFF
- - TRBJ1-3 TRBV11-2 TGTGCCAGCGGGCCGGGACACCGCTCTGGAAACACCATATATTTT CASGPGHRSGNTIYF
- once TRBJ2-7 TRBV6-5 TGTGCCAGCGAAAATATTAGCTCCTACGAGCAGTACTTC CASENISSYEQYF
TRBD1 - TRBJ2-1 TRBV28 TGTGCCAGCAGGCCAGGGGGCTCCTACAATGAGCAGTTCTTC CASRPGGSYNEQFF
- - TRBJ1-1 TRBV7-2 TGTGCCAGCAGCTTAGGTCAGGCCATGAACACTGAAGCTTTCTTT CASSLGQAMNTEAFF
TRBD2 - TRBJ2-1 TRBV29-1 TGCAGCGTTGGCGGGAGTAATACTGAGCAGTTCTTC CSVGGSNTEQFF
TRBD1 - TRBJ1-1 TRBV7-9 TGTGCCAGCAGCTTAGTTCAGGGGGCGAACACTGAAGCTTTCTTT CASSLVQGANTEAFF
- - TRBJ1-5 TRBV7-2 TGTGCCAGCAGCTTATTCGAGGAAGGGGCTCGGCAGCCCCAGCATTTT CASSLFEEGARQPQHF